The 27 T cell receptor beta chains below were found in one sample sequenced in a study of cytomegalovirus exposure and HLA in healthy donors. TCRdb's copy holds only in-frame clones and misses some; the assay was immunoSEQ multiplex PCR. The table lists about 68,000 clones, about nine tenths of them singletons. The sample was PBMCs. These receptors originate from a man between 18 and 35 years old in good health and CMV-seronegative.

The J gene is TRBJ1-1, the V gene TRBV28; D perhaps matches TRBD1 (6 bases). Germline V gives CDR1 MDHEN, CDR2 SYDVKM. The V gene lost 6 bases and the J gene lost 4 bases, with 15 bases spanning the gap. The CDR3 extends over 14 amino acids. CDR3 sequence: CASRERGGSTEAFF. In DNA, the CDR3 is TGTGCCAGCAGGGAAAGGGGGGGAAGCACTGAAGCTTTCTTT.

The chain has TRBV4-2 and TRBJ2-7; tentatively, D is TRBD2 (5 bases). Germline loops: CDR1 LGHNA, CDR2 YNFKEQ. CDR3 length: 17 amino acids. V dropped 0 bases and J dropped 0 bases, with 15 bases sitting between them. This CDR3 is CASSQDEAGLNSYEQYF. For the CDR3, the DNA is TGTGCCAGCAGCCAAGATGAGGCGGGTCTTAACTCCTACGAGCAGTACTTC.

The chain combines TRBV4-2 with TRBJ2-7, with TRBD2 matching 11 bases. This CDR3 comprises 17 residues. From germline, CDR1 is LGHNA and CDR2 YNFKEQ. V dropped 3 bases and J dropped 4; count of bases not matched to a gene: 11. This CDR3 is CASSHEPIAGGNYEQYF. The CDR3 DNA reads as TGTGCCAGCAGCCACGAACCCATAGCGGGAGGGAATTACGAGCAGTACTTC.

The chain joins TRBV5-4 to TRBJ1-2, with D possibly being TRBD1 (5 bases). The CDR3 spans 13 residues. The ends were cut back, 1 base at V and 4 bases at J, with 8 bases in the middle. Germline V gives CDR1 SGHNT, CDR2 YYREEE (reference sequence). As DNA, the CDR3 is TGTGCCAGCAGCTTGAGGCAGGGCTATGGCTACACCTTC. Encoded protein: CASSLRQGYGYTF.

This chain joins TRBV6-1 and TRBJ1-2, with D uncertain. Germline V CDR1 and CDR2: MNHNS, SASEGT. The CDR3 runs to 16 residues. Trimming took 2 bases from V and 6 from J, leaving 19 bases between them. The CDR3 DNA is TGTGCCAGCAGTGAATTCTCCTTAGGGAGGGTGGATGGCTACACCTTC. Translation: CASSEFSLGRVDGYTF.

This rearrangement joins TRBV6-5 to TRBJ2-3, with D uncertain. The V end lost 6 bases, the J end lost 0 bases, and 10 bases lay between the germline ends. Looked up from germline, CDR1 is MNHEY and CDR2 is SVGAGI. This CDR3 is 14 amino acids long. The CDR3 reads CASSHDTSTDTQYF. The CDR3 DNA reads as TGTGCCAGCAGCCACGATACTAGCACAGATACGCAGTATTTT.

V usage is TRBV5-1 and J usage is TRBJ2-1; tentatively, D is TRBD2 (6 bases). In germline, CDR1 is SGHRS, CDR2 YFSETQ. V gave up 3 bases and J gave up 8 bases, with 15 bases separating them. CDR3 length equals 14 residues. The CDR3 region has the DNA TGCGCCAGCAGCTCGGCTAGCGTTACCCATGAGCAGTTCTTC. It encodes CASSSASVTHEQFF.

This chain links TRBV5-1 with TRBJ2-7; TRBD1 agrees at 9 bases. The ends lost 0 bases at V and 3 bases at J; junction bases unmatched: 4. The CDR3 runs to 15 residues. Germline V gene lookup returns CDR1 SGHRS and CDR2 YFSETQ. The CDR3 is CASSLGQGERYEQYF. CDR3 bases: TGCGCCAGCAGCTTGGGACAGGGGGAACGCTACGAGCAGTACTTC.

The CDR3 DNA reads TGTGCCAGCAGCTTCCACCTGCTAGTGGCTGAAGCTTTCTTT. It codes for CASSFHLLVAEAFF. The rearrangement uses TRBV11-2 and TRBJ1-1; no firm D call. The CDR3 has 14 residues. The V and J ends lost 3 bases and 6 bases respectively, with 14 bases between them. CDR1 and CDR2 from the germline V gene are SGHAT and FQNNGV.

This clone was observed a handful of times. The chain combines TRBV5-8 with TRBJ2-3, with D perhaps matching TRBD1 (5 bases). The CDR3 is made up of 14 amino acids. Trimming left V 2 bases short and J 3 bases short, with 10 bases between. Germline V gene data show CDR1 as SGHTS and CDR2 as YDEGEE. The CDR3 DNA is TGTGCCAGCAGCTTCCCTCCAGGGACAGATACGCAGTATTTT. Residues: CASSFPPGTDTQYF.

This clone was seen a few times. The CDR3 loop reads CASSSVNTEAFF. DNA of the CDR3: TGCGCCAGCAGCTCGGTGAACACTGAAGCTTTCTTT. The gene calls are TRBV5-1 and TRBJ1-1; D not certain. Germline CDR1 and CDR2: SGHRS and YFSETQ. The CDR3 covers 12 residues. The V end lost 3 bases, the J end lost 0 bases, and 3 bases lay between the germline ends.

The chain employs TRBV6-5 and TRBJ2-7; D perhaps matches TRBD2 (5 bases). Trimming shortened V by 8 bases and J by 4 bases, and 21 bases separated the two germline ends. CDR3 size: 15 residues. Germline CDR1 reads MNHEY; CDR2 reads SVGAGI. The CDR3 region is CASHKAAGTKYEQYF. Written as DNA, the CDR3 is TGTGCCAGCCATAAGGCGGCGGGTACCAAATACGAGCAGTACTTC.

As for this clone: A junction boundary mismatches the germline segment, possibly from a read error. The DNA for the CDR3 is TGTGCTAGCAGCTGGGACAGTAACTACGAGCAGTACTTC. Translation: CASSWDSNYEQYF. The V call is TRBV7-7, the J call TRBJ2-7, with TRBD1 matching 7 bases. This CDR3 comprises 13 residues. From germline, CDR1 is SSHAT and CDR2 FNYEAQ (reference sequence).

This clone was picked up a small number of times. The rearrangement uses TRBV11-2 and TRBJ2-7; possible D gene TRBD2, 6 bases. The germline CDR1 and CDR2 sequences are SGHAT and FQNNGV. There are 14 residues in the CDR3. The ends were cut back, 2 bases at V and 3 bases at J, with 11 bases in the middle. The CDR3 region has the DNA TGTGCCAGCAGCTTAATGGCGGGGTTCTACGAGCAGTACTTC. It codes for CASSLMAGFYEQYF.

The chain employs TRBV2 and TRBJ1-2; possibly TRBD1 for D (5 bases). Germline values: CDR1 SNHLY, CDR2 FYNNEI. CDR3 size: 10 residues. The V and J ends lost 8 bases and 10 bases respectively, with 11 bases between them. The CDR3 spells CASGGGIYTF. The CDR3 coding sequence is TGTGCCAGCGGGGGGGGTATCTACACCTTC.

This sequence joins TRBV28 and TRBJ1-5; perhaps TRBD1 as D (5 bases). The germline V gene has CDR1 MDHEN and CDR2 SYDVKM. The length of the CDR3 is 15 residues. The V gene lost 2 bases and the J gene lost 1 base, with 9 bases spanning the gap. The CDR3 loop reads CASSLTGPSNQPQHF. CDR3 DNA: TGTGCCAGCAGTTTAACAGGTCCGAGCAATCAGCCCCAGCATTTT.

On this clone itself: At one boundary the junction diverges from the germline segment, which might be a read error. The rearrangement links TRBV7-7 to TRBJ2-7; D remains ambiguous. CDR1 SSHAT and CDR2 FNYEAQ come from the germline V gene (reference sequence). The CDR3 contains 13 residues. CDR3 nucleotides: TGTGCTAGCAGCTTAGAGGTCAGGCACGAGCAGTACTTC. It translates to CASSLEVRHEQYF.

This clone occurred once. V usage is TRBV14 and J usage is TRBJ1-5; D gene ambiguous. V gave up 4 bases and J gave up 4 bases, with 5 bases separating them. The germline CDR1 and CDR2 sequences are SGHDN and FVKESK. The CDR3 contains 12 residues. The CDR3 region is CASSRGNQPQHF. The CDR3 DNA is TGTGCCAGCAGCCGCGGGAATCAGCCCCAGCATTTT.

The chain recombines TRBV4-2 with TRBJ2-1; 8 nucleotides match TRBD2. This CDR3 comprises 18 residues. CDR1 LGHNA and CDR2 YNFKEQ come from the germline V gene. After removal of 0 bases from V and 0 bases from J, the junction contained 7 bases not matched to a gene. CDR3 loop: CASSQDPAGVFSYNEQFF. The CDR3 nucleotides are TGTGCCAGCAGCCAAGATCCAGCGGGAGTCTTCTCCTACAATGAGCAGTTCTTC.

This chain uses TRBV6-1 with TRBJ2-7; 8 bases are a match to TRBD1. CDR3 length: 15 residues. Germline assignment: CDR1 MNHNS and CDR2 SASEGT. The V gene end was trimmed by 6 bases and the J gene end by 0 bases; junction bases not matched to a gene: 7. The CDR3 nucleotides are TGTGCCAGCAGGGCAGGACAGGGCAGCTCCTACGAGCAGTACTTC. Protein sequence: CASRAGQGSSYEQYF.

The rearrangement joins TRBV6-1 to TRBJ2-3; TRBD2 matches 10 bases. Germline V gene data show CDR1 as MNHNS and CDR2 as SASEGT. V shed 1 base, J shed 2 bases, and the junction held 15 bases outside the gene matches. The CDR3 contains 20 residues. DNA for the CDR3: TGTGCCAGCAGTGAAGTCGCTAGCGGGAGAATACGGGGTGTCACAGATACGCAGTATTTT. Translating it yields CASSEVASGRIRGVTDTQYF.

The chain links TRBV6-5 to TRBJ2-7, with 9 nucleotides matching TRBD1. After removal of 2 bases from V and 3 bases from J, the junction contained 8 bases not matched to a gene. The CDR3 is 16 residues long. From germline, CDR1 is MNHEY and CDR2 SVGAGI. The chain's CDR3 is CASSYTPTGGSYEQYF. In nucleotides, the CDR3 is TGTGCCAGCAGTTACACCCCGACAGGGGGGAGCTACGAGCAGTACTTC.

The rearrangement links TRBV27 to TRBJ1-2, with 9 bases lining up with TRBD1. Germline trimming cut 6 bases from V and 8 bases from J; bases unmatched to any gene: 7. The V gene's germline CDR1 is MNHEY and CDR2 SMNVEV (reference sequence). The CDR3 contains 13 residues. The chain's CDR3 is CASRTGTGRGYTF. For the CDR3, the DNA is TGTGCCAGCAGAACCGGGACAGGGAGGGGCTACACCTTC.

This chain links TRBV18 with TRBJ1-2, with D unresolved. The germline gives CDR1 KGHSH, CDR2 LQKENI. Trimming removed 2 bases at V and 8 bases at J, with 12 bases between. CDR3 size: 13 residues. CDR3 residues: CASSPRRGFGYTF. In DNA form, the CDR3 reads TGTGCCAGCTCACCAAGAAGAGGATTCGGCTACACCTTC.

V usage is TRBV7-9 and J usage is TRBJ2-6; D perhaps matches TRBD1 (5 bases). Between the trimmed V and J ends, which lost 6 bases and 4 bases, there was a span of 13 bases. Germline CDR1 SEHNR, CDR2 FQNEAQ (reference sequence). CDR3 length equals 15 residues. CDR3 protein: CASRPQGFGANVLTF. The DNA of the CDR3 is TGTGCCAGCAGGCCGCAGGGATTCGGGGCCAACGTCCTGACTTTC.

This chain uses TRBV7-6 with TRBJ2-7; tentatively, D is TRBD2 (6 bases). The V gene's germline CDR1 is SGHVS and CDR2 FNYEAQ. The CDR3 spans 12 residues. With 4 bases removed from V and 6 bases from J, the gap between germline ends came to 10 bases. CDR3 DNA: TGTGCCAGCAGCTCGGACTATTCCGAGCAGTACTTC. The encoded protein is CASSSDYSEQYF.

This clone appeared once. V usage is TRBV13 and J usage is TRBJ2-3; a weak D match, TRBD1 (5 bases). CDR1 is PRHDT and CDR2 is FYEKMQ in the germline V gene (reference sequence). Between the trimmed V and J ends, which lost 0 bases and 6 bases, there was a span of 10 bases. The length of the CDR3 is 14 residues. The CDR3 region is CASSLGGRRDTQYF. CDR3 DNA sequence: TGTGCCAGCAGCTTAGGGGGGCGAAGGGATACGCAGTATTTT.